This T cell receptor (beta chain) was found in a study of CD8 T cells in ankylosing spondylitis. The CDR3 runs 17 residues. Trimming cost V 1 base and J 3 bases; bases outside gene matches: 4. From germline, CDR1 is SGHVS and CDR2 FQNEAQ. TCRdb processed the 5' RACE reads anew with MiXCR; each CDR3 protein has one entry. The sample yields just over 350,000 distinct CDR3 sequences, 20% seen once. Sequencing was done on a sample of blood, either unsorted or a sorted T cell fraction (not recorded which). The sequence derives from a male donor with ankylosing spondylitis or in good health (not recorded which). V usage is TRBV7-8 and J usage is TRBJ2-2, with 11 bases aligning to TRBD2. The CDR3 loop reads CASSLEGLAAYTGELFF. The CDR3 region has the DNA TGTGCCAGCAGCTTAGAGGGACTAGCGGCTTACACCGGGGAGCTGTTTTTT.